The rows below give T cell receptor beta chains drawn from one sample of a study of STAT3 mutations in large granular lymphocyte leukemia. TCRdb's copy holds only in-frame clones and misses some; the assay was immunoSEQ multiplex PCR. The data contain over 25,000 clones, approximately 80% of them singletons. The sequenced material came from peripheral blood mononuclear cells. These receptors were obtained from a woman in her 50s with T-cell large granular lymphocyte leukemia. Some clones in this sample may be carry-over from other donors' samples. Both conserved end residues are part of each CDR3. Each record gives: V gene, J gene, clone size, D gene, CDR3 protein, CDR3 DNA. D genes are given only for firm matches. Some rows mark clone size as missing; the rest say once, few, many or name a class of expanded clone.

>TRBV5-5|TRBJ1-1|few|-
CASSLGPDRMNTEAFF
TGTGCCAGCAGCTTGGGACCTGACAGAATGAACACTGAAGCTTTCTTT
>TRBV15|TRBJ2-3|-|-
CATSFGGSPGYF
TGTGCCACCAGCTTTGGAGGCTCCCCCGGGTATTTT
>TRBV28|TRBJ1-2|-|-
CATLGLGYGYTF
TGTGCCACACTAGGGTTGGGCTATGGCTACACCTTC
>TRBV4-1|TRBJ1-2|-|-
CASSHLITADYGYTF
TGCGCCAGCAGCCACCTCATCACAGCGGACTATGGCTACACCTTC
>TRBV19|TRBJ1-4|-|TRBD1
CASSTGQGSEKLFF
TGTGCCAGTAGTACAGGACAGGGGAGTGAAAAACTGTTTTTT
>TRBV18|TRBJ2-3|few|-
CASSPSADTQYF
TGTGCCAGCTCACCTTCCGCAGATACGCAGTATTTT
>TRBV29-1|TRBJ2-2|few|TRBD1
CSVRSTGVNTGELFF
TGCAGCGTTCGCTCGACAGGGGTCAACACCGGGGAGCTGTTTTTT
>TRBV5-1|TRBJ1-5|-|-
CASSDGAGNQPQHF
TGCGCCAGCAGCGACGGGGCTGGCAATCAGCCCCAGCATTTT
>TRBV5-1|TRBJ2-7|-|TRBD2
CASSLESGRGEQYF
TGCGCCAGCAGCTTGGAAAGCGGGAGAGGCGAGCAGTACTTC
>TRBV13|TRBJ2-7|-|-
CASSLGGGLSSYEQYF
TGTGCCAGCAGCTTAGGCGGCGGGCTCAGCTCCTACGAGCAGTACTTC
>TRBV18|TRBJ1-2|-|-
CASSRGRGSNYGYTF
TGTGCCAGCTCGCGCGGGAGGGGGTCTAACTATGGCTACACCTTC
>TRBV27|TRBJ1-2|-|-
CASSLWGGNYGYTF
TGTGCCAGCAGCCTATGGGGGGGCAACTATGGCTACACCTTC
>TRBV5-1|TRBJ2-5|-|TRBD1
CASSLTGAQQETQYF
TGCGCCAGCAGTCTGACAGGGGCCCAGCAAGAGACCCAGTACTTC